This record looks at one T cell receptor beta chain sequence and its context. Its antigen is unidentified. These data originate in a study of cytomegalovirus exposure and HLA in healthy donors. Regarding the study as a whole: The sole available immune exposure information was CMV serostatus.

The PCR was carried out with 60 Vbeta primers and 13 Jbeta primers. TCRdb's table, derived via immunoSEQ multiplex PCR, lists solely in-frame clones and lacks some. The repertoire has some 110,000 clones, 65% to 80% of them found once; the top ten carry 4% to 5.5%. Looked up from germline, CDR1 is MNHEY and CDR2 is SMNVEV (reference sequence). V lost 10 bases, J lost 4 bases, and 23 bases stayed unmatched. There are 19 residues in the CDR3. What was sequenced was PBMCs. This TCR was sampled from a man under 40 in good health and CMV-seropositive. The rearrangement uses TRBV27 and TRBJ1-5; 9 bases map to TRBD1. The CDR3 nucleotides are TGTGCCACCTCGTCCCTCGCGGGACAGGGTAGGGGGAGGAATCAGCCCCAGCATTTT. It specifies CATSSLAGQGRGRNQPQHF.